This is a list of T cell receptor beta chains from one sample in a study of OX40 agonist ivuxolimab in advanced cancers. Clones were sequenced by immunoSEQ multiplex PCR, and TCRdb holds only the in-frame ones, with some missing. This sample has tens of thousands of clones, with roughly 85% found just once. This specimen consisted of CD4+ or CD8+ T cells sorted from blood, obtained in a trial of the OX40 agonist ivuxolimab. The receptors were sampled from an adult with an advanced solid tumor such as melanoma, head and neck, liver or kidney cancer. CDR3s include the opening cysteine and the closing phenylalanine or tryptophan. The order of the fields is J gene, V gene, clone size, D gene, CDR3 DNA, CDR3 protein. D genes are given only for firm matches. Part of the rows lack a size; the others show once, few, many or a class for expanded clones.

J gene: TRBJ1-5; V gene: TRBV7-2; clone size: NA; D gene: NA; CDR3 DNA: TGTGCCAGCAGCTTAGTGCGGGGCAATCAGCCCCAGCATTTT; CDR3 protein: CASSLVRGNQPQHF
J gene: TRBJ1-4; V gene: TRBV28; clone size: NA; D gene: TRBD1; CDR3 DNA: TGTGCCAGCAGTATTAGGGGGCGATCGTACGGTGAAAAACTGTTTTTT; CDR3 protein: CASSIRGRSYGEKLFF
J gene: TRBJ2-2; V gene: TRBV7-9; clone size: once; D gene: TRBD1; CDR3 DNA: TGTGCCAGCAGCGTGGCACAGGGGGCCCCAAAAACCGGGGAGCTGTTTTTT; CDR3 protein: CASSVAQGAPKTGELFF
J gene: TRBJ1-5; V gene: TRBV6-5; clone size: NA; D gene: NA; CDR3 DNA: TGTGCCAGCAGTCGTGGAGGTAATAGCAATCAGCCCCAGCATTTT; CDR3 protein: CASSRGGNSNQPQHF
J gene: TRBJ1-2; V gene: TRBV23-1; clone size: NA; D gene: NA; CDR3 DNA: TGCGCCAGCAGTCATAAAGACGAGCCGGTATCTGGCTACACCTTC; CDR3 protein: CASSHKDEPVSGYTF
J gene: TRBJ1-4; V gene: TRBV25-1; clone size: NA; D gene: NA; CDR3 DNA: TGTGCCAGCAGTCCTTCCCAGGCGACTAGGAGTGAAAAACTGTTTTTT; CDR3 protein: CASSPSQATRSEKLFF
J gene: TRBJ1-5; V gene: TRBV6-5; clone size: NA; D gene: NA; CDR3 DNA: TGTGCCAGCAGACGGACGGTGAATAGCAATCAGCCCCAGCATTTT; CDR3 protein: CASRRTVNSNQPQHF
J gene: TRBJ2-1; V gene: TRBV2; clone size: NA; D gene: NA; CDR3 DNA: TGTGCCAGGACAGACTACAATGAGCAGTTCTTC; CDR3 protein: CARTDYNEQFF
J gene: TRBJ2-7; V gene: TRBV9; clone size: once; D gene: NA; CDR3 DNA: TGTGCCAGCAGCCCCCAGGGTACTTCCTACGAGCAGTACTTC; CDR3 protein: CASSPQGTSYEQYF
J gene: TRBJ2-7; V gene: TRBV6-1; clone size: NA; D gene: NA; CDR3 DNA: TGTGCCAGCATCCCAGGGGTCGGTACGTACGAGCAGTACTTC; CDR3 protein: CASIPGVGTYEQYF
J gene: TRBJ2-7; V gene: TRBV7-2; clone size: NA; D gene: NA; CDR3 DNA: TGTGCCAGCAGCTTAGCTTCTAGGGACGAGCAGTACTTC; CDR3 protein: CASSLASRDEQYF
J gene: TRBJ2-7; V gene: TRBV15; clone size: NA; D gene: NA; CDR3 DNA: TGTGCCACCAGCCCAACCCCCGGCAGGGGTATCTACGAGCAGTACTTC; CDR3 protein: CATSPTPGRGIYEQYF
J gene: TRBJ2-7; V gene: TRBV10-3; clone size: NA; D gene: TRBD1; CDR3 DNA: TGTGCCATCACTAGCCGGGACAGGGACAACGAGCAGTACTTC; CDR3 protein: CAITSRDRDNEQYF
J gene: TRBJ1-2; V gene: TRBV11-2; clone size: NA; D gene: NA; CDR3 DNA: TGTGCCAGCAGTCGAGCCAGGGAGTTTTTCTTCGGCTACACCTTC; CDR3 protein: CASSRAREFFFGYTF
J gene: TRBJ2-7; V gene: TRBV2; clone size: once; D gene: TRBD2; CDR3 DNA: TGTGCCAGCGAGGCGGGAGGGCCGAGGGAGCAGTACTTC; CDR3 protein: CASEAGGPREQYF
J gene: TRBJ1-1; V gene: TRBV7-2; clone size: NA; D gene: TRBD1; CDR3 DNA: TGTGCCAGCAGCTTTGGACAGGCGGACACTGAAGCTTTCTTT; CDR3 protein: CASSFGQADTEAFF
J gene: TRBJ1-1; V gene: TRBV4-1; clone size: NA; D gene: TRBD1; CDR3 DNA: TGCGCCAGCACCCAGCAGCGGGACAGGGTCAACACTGAAGCTTTCTTT; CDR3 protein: CASTQQRDRVNTEAFF
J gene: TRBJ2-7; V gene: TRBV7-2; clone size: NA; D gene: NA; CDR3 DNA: TGTGCCAGCAGCTTTCGAGTGTCCTACGAGCAGTACTTC; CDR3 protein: CASSFRVSYEQYF
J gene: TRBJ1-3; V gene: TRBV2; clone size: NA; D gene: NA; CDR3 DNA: TGTGCCAGCAGACCACAGAGCTCTGGAAACACCATATATTTT; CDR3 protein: CASRPQSSGNTIYF
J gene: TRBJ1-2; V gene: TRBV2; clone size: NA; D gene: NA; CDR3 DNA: TGTGCCAGCAGTCCGAGACAGGCTAACTATGGCTACACCTTC; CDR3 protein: CASSPRQANYGYTF
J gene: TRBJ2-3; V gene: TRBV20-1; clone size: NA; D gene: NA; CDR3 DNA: TGCAGTGCTACCCTTACAGATACGCAGTATTTT; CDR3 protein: CSATLTDTQYF
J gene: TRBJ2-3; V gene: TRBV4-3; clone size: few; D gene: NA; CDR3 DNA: TGCGCCAGCAGCCCGATTGGGGTGACAGATACGCAGTATTTT; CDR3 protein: CASSPIGVTDTQYF
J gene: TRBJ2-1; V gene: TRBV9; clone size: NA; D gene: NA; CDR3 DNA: TGTGCCAGCAGCGTAGGGTTGGTGGTAAGCTCCTACAATGAGCAGTTCTTC; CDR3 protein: CASSVGLVVSSYNEQFF
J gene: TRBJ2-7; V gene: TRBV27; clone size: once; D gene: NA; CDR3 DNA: TGTGCCAGCAGTTCCCTAGCCGGGCCCCCCTACGAGCAGTACTTC; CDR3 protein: CASSSLAGPPYEQYF
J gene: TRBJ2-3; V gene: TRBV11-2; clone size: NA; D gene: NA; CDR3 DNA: TGTGCCACCAAGGGGATCACAGATACGCAGTATTTT; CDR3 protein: CATKGITDTQYF
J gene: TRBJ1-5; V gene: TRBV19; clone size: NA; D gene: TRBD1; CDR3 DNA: TGTGCCAGTAGTAGACTTACCGGGACAGAGAGTAGCAATCAGCCCCAGCATTTT; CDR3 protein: CASSRLTGTESSNQPQHF
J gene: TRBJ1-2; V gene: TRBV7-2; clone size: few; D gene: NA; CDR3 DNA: TGTGCCAGCAGTTCAAGGACGGCTTCAAAATACACCTTC; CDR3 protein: CASSSRTASKYTF
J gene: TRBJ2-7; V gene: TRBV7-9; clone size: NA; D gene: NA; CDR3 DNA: TGTGCCAGCAACACTTCCGGGACAAGGTCCTACGAGCAGTACTTT; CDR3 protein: CASNTSGTRSYEQYF
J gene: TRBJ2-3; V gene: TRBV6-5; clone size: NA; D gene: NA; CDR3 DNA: TGTGCCAGCAGTCTGATAGGCGATACGCAGTATTTT; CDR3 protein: CASSLIGDTQYF
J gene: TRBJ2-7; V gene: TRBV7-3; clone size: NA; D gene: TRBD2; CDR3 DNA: TGTGCCAGCAGCTCCTGGACTAGCGGGAGGCCACCCTCGGACGAGCAGTACTTC; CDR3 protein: CASSSWTSGRPPSDEQYF
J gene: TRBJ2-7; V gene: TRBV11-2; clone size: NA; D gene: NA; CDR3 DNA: TGTGCCAGCAGCCCCAACCTTATAGGGTATGAGCAGTACTTC; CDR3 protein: CASSPNLIGYEQYF
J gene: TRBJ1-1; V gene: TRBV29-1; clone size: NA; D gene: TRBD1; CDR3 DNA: TGCAGCGTTGGCAGGGGGCCTGAAGCTTTCTTT; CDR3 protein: CSVGRGPEAFF
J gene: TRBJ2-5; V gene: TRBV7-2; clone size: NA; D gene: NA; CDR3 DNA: TGTGCCAGCAGCTTAGGGACTCGAGGAGAGACCCAGTACTTC; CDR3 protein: CASSLGTRGETQYF
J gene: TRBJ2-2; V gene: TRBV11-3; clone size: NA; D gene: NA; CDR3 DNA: TGTGCCAGCAGGGGGTCTCACACCGGGGAGCTGTTTTTT; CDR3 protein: CASRGSHTGELFF
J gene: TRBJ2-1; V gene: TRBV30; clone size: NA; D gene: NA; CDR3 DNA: TGTGCCTGGAGTGTGGACTACAACAATGAGCAGTTCTTC; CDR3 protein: CAWSVDYNNEQFF
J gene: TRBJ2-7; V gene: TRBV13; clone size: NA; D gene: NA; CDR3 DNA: TGTGCCAGCAGCTTCTTGACAGCAGGGCCCTACGAGCAGTACTTC; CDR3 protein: CASSFLTAGPYEQYF
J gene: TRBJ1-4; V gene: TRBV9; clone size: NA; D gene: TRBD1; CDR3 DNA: TGTGCCAGCAGCGTCGCCGGGACAGGTGAAAAACTGTTTTTT; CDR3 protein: CASSVAGTGEKLFF
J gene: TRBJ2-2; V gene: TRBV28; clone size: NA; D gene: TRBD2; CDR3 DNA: TGTGCCAGCAGGGACAGGACTAGCGGGGGGGCCTCCGGGGAGCTGTTTTTT; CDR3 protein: CASRDRTSGGASGELFF
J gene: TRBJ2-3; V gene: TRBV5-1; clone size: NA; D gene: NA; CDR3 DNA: TGCGCCAGCACCCTCATCGGGGGCGGCGGGACATTCCCAGATACGCAGTATTTT; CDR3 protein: CASTLIGGGGTFPDTQYF
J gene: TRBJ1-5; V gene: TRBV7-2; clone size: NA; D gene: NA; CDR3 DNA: TGTGCCAGCAGCCTATATGGGGGGGGAGGATATCCCCAGCATTTT; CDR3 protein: CASSLYGGGGYPQHF
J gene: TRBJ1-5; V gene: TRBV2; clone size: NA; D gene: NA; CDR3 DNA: TGTGCCAGCAGTGAGTTCAGGCCTAGCAATCAGCCCCAGCATTTT; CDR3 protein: CASSEFRPSNQPQHF
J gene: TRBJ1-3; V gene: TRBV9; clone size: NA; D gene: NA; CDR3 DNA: TGTGCCAGCAGCCGAAAATCGTGGGAGGACACCATATATTTT; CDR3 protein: CASSRKSWEDTIYF
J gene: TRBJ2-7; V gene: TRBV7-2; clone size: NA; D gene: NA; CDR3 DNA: TGTGCCAGCAGCCTCCTCACAACGGGGGCCTACGAGCAGTACTTC; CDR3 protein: CASSLLTTGAYEQYF
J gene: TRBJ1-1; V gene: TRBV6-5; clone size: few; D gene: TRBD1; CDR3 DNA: TGTGCCAGCAGCACAGGGGCGATGAACACTGAAGCTTTCTTT; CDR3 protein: CASSTGAMNTEAFF
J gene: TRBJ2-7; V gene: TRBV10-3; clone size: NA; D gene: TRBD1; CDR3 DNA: TGTGCCATCGGGACAGGGGGTCTCTACGAGCAGTACTTC; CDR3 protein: CAIGTGGLYEQYF
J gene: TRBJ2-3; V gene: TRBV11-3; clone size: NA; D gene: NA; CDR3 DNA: TGTGCCAGCAGCTTAGACGGGGGAGAAGGAGATACGCAGTATTTT; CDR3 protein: CASSLDGGEGDTQYF
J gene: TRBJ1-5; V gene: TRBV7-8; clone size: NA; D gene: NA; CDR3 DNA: TGTGCCAGCAGCTACGCAGGTTCCAACCAGCCCCAGCATTTT; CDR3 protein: CASSYAGSNQPQHF
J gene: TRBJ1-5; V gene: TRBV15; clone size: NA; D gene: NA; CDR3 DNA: TGTGCCACCAGCACCCCCAATCAGCCCCAGCATTTT; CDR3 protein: CATSTPNQPQHF
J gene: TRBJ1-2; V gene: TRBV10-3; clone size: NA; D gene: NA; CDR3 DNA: TGTGCCATCAGTGACCCCTATGGCTACACCTTC; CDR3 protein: CAISDPYGYTF
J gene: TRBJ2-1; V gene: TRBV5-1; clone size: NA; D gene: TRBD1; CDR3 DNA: TGCGCCAGCAGCTTGGCAGGACAGGGCTTTTCGGGTGAGCAGTTCTTC; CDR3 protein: CASSLAGQGFSGEQFF
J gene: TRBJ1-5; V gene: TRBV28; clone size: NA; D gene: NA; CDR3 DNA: TGTGCCAGCAGTTCTTTTTATCAGCCCCAGCATTTT; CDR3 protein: CASSSFYQPQHF